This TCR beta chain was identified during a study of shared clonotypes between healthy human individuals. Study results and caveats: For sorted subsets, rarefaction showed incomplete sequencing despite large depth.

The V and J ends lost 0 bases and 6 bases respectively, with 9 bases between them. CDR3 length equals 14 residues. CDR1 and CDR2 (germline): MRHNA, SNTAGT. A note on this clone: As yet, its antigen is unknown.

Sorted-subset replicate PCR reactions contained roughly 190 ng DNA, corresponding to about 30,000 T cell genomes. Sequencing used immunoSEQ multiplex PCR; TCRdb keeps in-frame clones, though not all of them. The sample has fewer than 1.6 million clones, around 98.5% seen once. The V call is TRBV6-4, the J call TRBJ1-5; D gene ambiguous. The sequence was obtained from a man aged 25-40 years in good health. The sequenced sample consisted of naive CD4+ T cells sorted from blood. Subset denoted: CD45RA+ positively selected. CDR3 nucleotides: TGTGCCAGCAGTGACTCGGGAGGGTCTCAGCCCCAGCATTTT. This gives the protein CASSDSGGSQPQHF.